This TCR beta chain was documented in a study of blood T cells in healthy people across ages. The study, taken as a whole, reports: Unknown CMV status may confound age-related changes in expanded clones.

The CDR3 runs 13 residues. Germline V gives CDR1 MNHNY, CDR2 SVGAGI (reference sequence). Trimming left V 6 bases short and J 3 bases short, with 12 bases between. Alongside a J-beta primer mix, a sample-barcoded 5' primer served in a second PCR lasting roughly 7 to 11 cycles. TCRdb fed the 5' RACE reads into MiXCR, producing one record per CDR3 protein. Of over a million distinct CDR3 sequences listed, under 55% were seen once; the top ten hold less than 5%. The sample holds a few counts of this clonotype. What it binds is not known. This sequence was found in a woman aged 18-29 years in good health. The chain carries TRBV6-6 and TRBJ2-7; D not resolved. The sample consisted of blood. The CDR3 bases are TGTGCCAGCAGGCGGACGTTAGTCTACGAGCAGTACTTC. Encoded protein: CASRRTLVYEQYF.